This TCR beta chain derives from a study of T cell changes during pregnancy in multiple sclerosis. The protocol was immunoSEQ multiplex PCR, while the TCRdb copy is restricted to in-frame clones and leaves out a portion. Of about 130,000 clones in the sample, roughly 95% were seen once. The CDR3 is made up of 15 amino acids. J was trimmed by 8 bases and V by 0 bases; bases with no gene match: 6. Looked up from germline, CDR1 is SGHRS and CDR2 is YFSETQ. Sequenced here: peripheral blood, sampled after pregnancy. This chain joins TRBV5-1 and TRBJ2-1, with 9 nucleotides matching TRBD1. The receptor comes from a female donor with multiple sclerosis, enrolled in a pregnancy study. The CDR3 DNA reads as TGCGCCAGCAGCTTGGGGGGACAGGGAACAGATGAGCAGTTCTTC. It translates to CASSLGGQGTDEQFF.